Below, 12 T cell receptor beta chains from the same sample are listed, as sequenced in a study of T cell repertoires in cytomegalovirus infection. The antigens of these receptors remain unknown. TCRdb reanalysed the reads using MiXCR and keeps one entry per CDR3 protein. The profile covers fewer than 650,000 distinct CDR3 sequences, with about 39% appearing a single time and 48% taken by the ten largest. Sequenced material: cultured PBMCs, taken from culture after CMV antigen stimulation. All receptors derive from a human donor in good health (CMV status not recorded). Some clones in this sample may be carry-over from other donors' samples.

There are a few counts of this clonotype. V is TRBV4-1 and J is TRBJ2-3, with 7 bases fitting TRBD2. V shed 0 bases and J 5 bases; nucleotides not matched to a gene: 5. Germline CDR1 reads MGHRA; CDR2 reads YSYEKL. This CDR3 contains 15 residues. This CDR3 reads CASSQDRASGDTQYF. For the CDR3, the DNA is TGCGCCAGCAGCCAAGATAGGGCTAGCGGAGATACGCAGTATTTT.

This clonotype was detected ten times or more. The chain couples TRBV7-8 to TRBJ1-1; D call uncertain. Germline loops: CDR1 SGHVS, CDR2 FQNEAQ. Trimming cost V 3 bases and J 1 base, with 6 bases left between them. The CDR3 sequence is 13 residues long. DNA of the CDR3: TGTGCCAGCAGCTTTTCGAGGAACACTGAAGCTTTCTTT. Amino acid sequence: CASSFSRNTEAFF.

The chain recombines TRBV19 with TRBJ2-5; 14 nucleotides match TRBD2. The CDR3 has 15 residues. V shed 6 bases and J 2 bases; nucleotides not matched to a gene: 2. The germline CDR1 and CDR2 sequences are LNHDA and SQIVND (reference sequence). The CDR3 spells CASSGTSGRQETQYF. In nucleotides, the CDR3 is TGTGCCAGTAGCGGGACTAGCGGGAGACAAGAGACCCAGTACTTC.

The rearrangement joins TRBV11-2 to TRBJ2-7, with 8 bases matching TRBD2. Germline CDR1 SGHAT, CDR2 FQNNGV. The CDR3 extends over 18 amino acids. V dropped 5 bases and J dropped 3; count of bases not matched to a gene: 18. As DNA, the CDR3 is TGTGCCAGCAGCCCCGTTTTGGCGGGGGGCGTGGCGGACTACGAGCAGTACTTC. Its translation is CASSPVLAGGVADYEQYF.

The rearrangement joins TRBV20-1 to TRBJ2-5, with no clear D. Trimming stripped 6 bases from V and 7 bases from J, with 12 bases between. Looked up from germline, CDR1 is DFQATT and CDR2 is SNEGSKA (reference sequence). This CDR3 has 11 residues. The CDR3 DNA follows: TGCAGTGCGCTAGACCGGCGGACCCAGTACTTC. Translating it yields CSALDRRTQYF.

This clonotype was counted between two and nine times. The chain couples TRBV5-6 to TRBJ2-5; D may be TRBD2 (6 bases). The germline V and J ends were trimmed by 3 bases and 6 bases, with 15 bases remaining between them. This CDR3 comprises 14 residues. CDR1 is SGHDT, CDR2 YYEEEE, per germline. The CDR3 region has the DNA TGTGCCAGCAGCTGGGGAGGAGGGCCAAAGACCCAGTACTTC. Amino acids: CASSWGGGPKTQYF.

This clonotype showed up many times. The chain couples TRBV9 to TRBJ2-1, with D possibly TRBD1 on 8 matching bases. CDR3 length: 16 residues. Germline values: CDR1 SGDLS, CDR2 YYNGEE. Trimming removed 4 bases from V and 9 bases from J, with 23 bases in between. The CDR3 region has the DNA TGTGCCAGCAGCCAGGGGGCGGCGGGAGTCTTGGGTGAGCAGTTCTTC. It yields the protein CASSQGAAGVLGEQFF.

This clonotype was detected only a few times. The J gene is TRBJ1-3, the V gene TRBV6-5; D unclear. The CDR3 extends over 13 amino acids. The germline V and J ends were trimmed by 10 bases and 0 bases, with 10 bases remaining between them. The germline gives CDR1 MNHEY, CDR2 SVGAGI. The CDR3 DNA reads TGTGCCACCCGGCCGGTCTCTGGAAACACCATATATTTT. This sequence encodes CATRPVSGNTIYF.

The chain uses TRBV7-2 and TRBJ2-2, with D unresolved. The CDR3 extends over 13 amino acids. The V end lost 5 bases, the J end lost 4 bases, and 8 bases lay between the germline ends. Germline V gives CDR1 SGHTA, CDR2 FQGNSA. The CDR3 bases are TGTGCCAGCAGCCGAACACTCACCGGGGAGCTGTTTTTT. Its protein is CASSRTLTGELFF.

This clonotype has a count of ten or more. The chain combines TRBV7-2 with TRBJ2-3, with D hard to call. CDR3 length equals 14 residues. CDR1 and CDR2 from the germline V gene are SGHTA and FQGNSA. The V end was cut by 3 bases, the J end by 2 bases, with 9 bases between. The CDR3 here is CASSLRQLTDTQYF. The DNA of the CDR3 is TGTGCCAGCAGCTTGAGGCAGCTCACAGATACGCAGTATTTT. Looking up the rest from reference TRBV7-2 and TRBJ2-3 gives the full variable domain: GAGVSQSPSNKVTEKGKDVELRCDPISGHTALYWYRQSLGQGLEFLIYFQGNSAPDKSGLPSDRFSAERTGGSVSTLTIQRTQQEDSAVYLCASSLRQLTDTQYFGPGTRLTVL.

The chain links TRBV11-1 to TRBJ2-5; weak D call: TRBD2 (6 bases). The CDR3 is 15 amino acids. With 5 bases removed from V and 4 bases from J, the gap between germline ends came to 17 bases. Per the germline V gene, CDR1 is SGHAT and CDR2 is FQDESV (reference sequence). This chain's CDR3 is CASSVRDWRGETQYF. CDR3 coding DNA: TGTGCCAGCAGCGTTCGGGACTGGCGGGGAGAGACCCAGTACTTC.

This clonotype was counted between two and nine times. The chain links TRBV7-8 to TRBJ2-4; tentatively, D is TRBD1 (6 bases). CDR1 and CDR2 (germline): SGHVS, FQNEAQ. The CDR3 consists of 13 residues. Trimming removed 5 bases at V and 4 bases at J, with 9 bases between. As DNA, the CDR3 is TGTGCCAGCAGCACCGGGACAAAAAACATTCAGTACTTC. As protein: CASSTGTKNIQYF.